A selection of T cell receptor beta chains follows, all from one sample in a study of blood T cell repertoires in COVID-19. Using immunoSEQ multiplex PCR, the repertoire was profiled, and TCRdb retains in-frame clones only, with some absent. The table lists tens of thousands of clones, approximately 85% of them singletons. The material sequenced was peripheral blood. All receptors derive from a man older than 75 with acute or convalescent COVID-19. Both conserved end residues are part of each CDR3. The D gene is left open where the match is weak. Not every row has a clone size; where given, it reads once, few, many or a size class.

clone size,V gene,D gene,J gene,CDR3 protein,CDR3 DNA
once,TRBV6-1,TRBD1,TRBJ1-5,CASSAGQGYGNQPQHF,TGTGCCAGCAGTGCCGGACAGGGTTATGGCAATCAGCCCCAGCATTTT
NA,TRBV10-2,NA,TRBJ2-1,CASTKARSERIYNEQFF,TGCGCCAGCACTAAAGCCCGGAGTGAGCGGATCTACAATGAGCAGTTCTTC
NA,TRBV9,TRBD1,TRBJ2-7,CASSESGQTSYEQYF,TGTGCCAGCAGCGAGTCGGGACAGACCTCCTACGAGCAGTACTTC
NA,TRBV18,TRBD1,TRBJ1-1,CASSPGQGARRDEAFF,TGTGCCAGCTCACCCGGGCAGGGGGCGCGTCGGGATGAAGCTTTCTTT
NA,TRBV9,TRBD2,TRBJ2-3,CASQKRGDTDTQYF,TGTGCCAGCCAAAAGCGGGGAGACACAGATACGCAGTATTTT
once,TRBV5-4,NA,TRBJ1-4,CASSYGGVANEKLFF,TGTGCCAGCAGCTATGGGGGGGTCGCTAATGAAAAACTGTTTTTT
NA,TRBV19,TRBD2,TRBJ2-5,CASSITGRDGTQYF,TGTGCCAGTAGTATAACCGGGAGGGATGGGACCCAGTACTTC
NA,TRBV12-3/TRBV12-4,NA,TRBJ1-5,CASSETGLQHF,TGTGCCAGCAGTGAAACAGGGCTCCAGCATTTT
NA,TRBV6-5,NA,TRBJ2-3,CASSYSYFNTDTQYF,TGTGCCAGCAGTTACTCATATTTTAACACAGATACGCAGTATTTT
once,TRBV29-1,NA,TRBJ2-2,CSVEDRTDYQTGELFF,TGCAGCGTTGAAGATAGGACGGACTACCAGACCGGGGAGCTGTTTTTT
NA,TRBV30,TRBD2,TRBJ2-2,CAARTGSGANTGELFF,TGTGCGGCTCGTACGGGTAGCGGGGCGAACACCGGGGAGCTGTTTTTT
NA,TRBV21-1,NA,TRBJ1-1,CASSKGKGTEDAEAFF,TGTGCCAGCAGCAAAGGTAAAGGGACTGAAGACGCTGAAGCTTTCTTT
NA,TRBV19,TRBD1,TRBJ1-5,CASSITGGSQPQHF,TGTGCCAGTAGTATCACAGGGGGCAGTCAGCCCCAGCATTTT
NA,TRBV7-8,TRBD1,TRBJ2-5,CASSSGQQETQYF,TGTGCCAGCAGCTCGGGACAGCAAGAGACCCAGTACTTC
NA,TRBV18,TRBD1,TRBJ2-7,CASSPDRVGSYEQYF,TGTGCCAGCTCACCCGACAGGGTAGGCTCCTACGAGCAGTACTTC
NA,TRBV4-1,TRBD1,TRBJ1-5,CASSQGQLSLSNQPQHF,TGCGCCAGCAGCCAGGGACAGCTTAGCCTTAGCAATCAGCCCCAGCATTTT
few,TRBV7-8,TRBD1,TRBJ2-7,CASSPRRFFAGQGSYEQYF,TGTGCCAGCAGCCCAAGACGATTTTTTGCGGGACAGGGGTCTTACGAGCAGTACTTC
NA,TRBV9,NA,TRBJ2-2,CASSATPGGTGELFF,TGTGCCAGCAGCGCCACCCCCGGGGGCACCGGGGAGCTGTTTTTT
NA,TRBV19,NA,TRBJ2-3,CASSIGQRPRDTQYF,TGTGCCAGTAGTATCGGCCAGCGGCCAAGAGATACGCAGTATTTT
once,TRBV30,NA,TRBJ2-2,CAWSGGYTGELFF,TGTGCATGGAGTGGAGGGTACACCGGGGAGCTGTTTTTT
NA,TRBV4-1,NA,TRBJ2-7,CASSQVRGELTGEQYF,TGCGCCAGCAGCCAAGTCAGGGGCGAGTTGACTGGGGAGCAGTACTTC
NA,TRBV7-2,TRBD2,TRBJ2-5,CASSPGTSGRFQTQYF,TGTGCCAGCAGCCCCGGGACTAGCGGGAGGTTTCAGACCCAGTACTTC
NA,TRBV19,TRBD1,TRBJ1-1,CASSIGRQGVMNTEAFF,TGTGCCAGTAGTATAGGGAGGCAGGGGGTTATGAACACTGAAGCTTTCTTT
NA,TRBV6-5,NA,TRBJ2-1,CASSYRLYSSYNEQFF,TGTGCCAGCAGTTACAGACTCTATAGCTCCTACAATGAGCAGTTCTTC
NA,TRBV12-3/TRBV12-4,NA,TRBJ2-4,CASRTFQGGIQYF,TGTGCCAGCCGTACTTTCCAGGGAGGCATTCAGTACTTC
few,TRBV19,NA,TRBJ2-3,CASSTGLQGSDTQYF,TGTGCCAGTAGTACCGGACTACAGGGGTCAGATACGCAGTATTTT
NA,TRBV3-1/TRBV3-2,NA,TRBJ2-2,CASSQDHQVGAGSTGELFF,TGTGCCAGCAGCCAAGATCATCAGGTCGGGGCGGGGAGCACCGGGGAGCTGTTTTTT
NA,TRBV19,TRBD2,TRBJ2-7,CASSTLAGGPYEQYF,TGTGCCAGTAGTACCCTGGCGGGAGGACCCTACGAGCAGTACTTC
NA,TRBV7-2,NA,TRBJ1-1,CASSLLGGGTEAFF,TGTGCCAGCAGCTTATTAGGCGGGGGGACTGAAGCTTTCTTT
NA,TRBV9,NA,TRBJ1-3,CASSPPRDTAVFGSGNTIYF,TGTGCCAGCAGCCCACCCCGGGACACGGCCGTGTTTGGGTCTGGAAACACCATATATTTT
NA,TRBV3-1/TRBV3-2,TRBD1,TRBJ2-1,CASSLRGRPSDHNEQFF,TGTGCCAGCAGCTTAAGGGGGCGGCCCTCGGATCACAATGAGCAGTTCTTC
NA,TRBV6-2/TRBV6-3,NA,TRBJ2-3,CASSYLVGGDTQYF,TGTGCCAGCAGTTACTTGGTGGGAGGAGATACGCAGTATTTT
NA,TRBV5-1,TRBD2,TRBJ2-7,CASSLYPDGGYEQYF,TGCGCCAGCAGCTTGTACCCCGACGGGGGGTACGAGCAGTACTTC
NA,TRBV28,NA,TRBJ1-4,CASSLSGGSAEKLFF,TGTGCCAGCAGTTTATCGGGGGGGAGTGCTGAAAAACTGTTTTTT
few,TRBV5-1,NA,TRBJ2-3,CASNGGGGTTDTQYF,TGCGCCAGCAATGGGGGTGGAGGGACCACAGATACGCAGTATTTT
NA,TRBV5-5,NA,TRBJ2-2,CASSLQGWGTGELFF,TGTGCCAGCAGCCTACAGGGTTGGGGGACCGGGGAGCTGTTTTTT
NA,TRBV30,TRBD2,TRBJ2-7,CAWSGTSGNYEQYF,TGTGCCTGGAGTGGGACTAGCGGGAACTACGAGCAGTACTTC
NA,TRBV28,TRBD2,TRBJ2-1,CASSRRTSGAPDNEQFF,TGTGCCAGCAGTAGGCGGACTAGCGGGGCTCCCGACAATGAGCAGTTCTTC
NA,TRBV30,NA,TRBJ2-4,CAWSPGADNIQYF,TGTGCCTGGAGCCCAGGGGCGGATAACATTCAGTACTTC
NA,TRBV11-2,NA,TRBJ2-1,CASSFPAGGPGGKNEQFF,TGTGCCAGCAGCTTCCCCGCGGGAGGGCCAGGGGGCAAAAATGAGCAGTTCTTC
NA,TRBV5-1,NA,TRBJ1-6,CASSLVQANNSPLHF,TGCGCCAGCAGCTTGGTGCAGGCGAATAATTCACCCCTCCACTTT
NA,TRBV6-4,NA,TRBJ2-3,CASSVGGEADTQYF,TGTGCCAGCAGTGTTGGAGGGGAGGCAGATACGCAGTATTTT
NA,TRBV5-1,NA,TRBJ2-2,CASSLVGRANTGELFF,TGCGCCAGCAGCTTGGTGGGCAGAGCGAACACCGGGGAGCTGTTTTTT
NA,TRBV19,TRBD1,TRBJ2-6,CASGRDRGVSGANVLTF,TGTGCCAGTGGTCGCGACAGGGGGGTATCTGGGGCCAACGTCCTGACTTTC
NA,TRBV19,NA,TRBJ1-5,CASSIKRDSNQPQHF,TGTGCCAGTAGTATTAAGAGGGATAGCAATCAGCCCCAGCATTTT
NA,TRBV7-9,TRBD1,TRBJ2-2,CASALTGVKIKLTGELFF,TGTGCCAGCGCTTTGACAGGGGTAAAAATTAAATTGACCGGGGAGCTGTTTTTT
NA,TRBV3-1/TRBV3-2,TRBD1,TRBJ2-3,CASSPTTGTEKQYF,TGTGCCAGCAGCCCCACCACCGGGACAGAGAAGCAGTATTTT
NA,TRBV30,TRBD1,TRBJ1-4,CAWKRDRGNEKLFF,TGTGCCTGGAAAAGGGACAGGGGAAATGAAAAACTGTTTTTT
once,TRBV4-3,NA,TRBJ1-3,CASSQDRVDTGNTIYF,TGCGCCAGCAGCCAAGATCGAGTGGACACAGGAAACACCATATATTTT
NA,TRBV18,NA,TRBJ2-5,CASSPDRKETQYF,TGTGCCAGCTCACCCGACAGGAAAGAGACCCAGTACTTC
NA,TRBV10-3,TRBD2,TRBJ2-5,CAISESKTSGDQETQYF,TGTGCCATCAGTGAGTCGAAGACTAGCGGAGACCAAGAGACCCAGTACTTC
NA,TRBV5-1,TRBD2,TRBJ2-5,CASSGGTSGEETQYF,TGCGCCAGCAGCGGGGGGACTAGCGGGGAAGAGACCCAGTACTTC
NA,TRBV10-1,TRBD1,TRBJ2-2,CASTRDRGEAGELFF,TGCGCCAGCACCCGGGACAGGGGGGAGGCCGGGGAGCTGTTTTTT
NA,TRBV5-1,TRBD2,TRBJ2-2,CASSRGGARETGELFF,TGCGCCAGCTCCCGCGGGGGGGCCCGGGAAACCGGGGAGCTGTTTTTT